This is a list of T cell receptor beta chains from one sample in a study of a mutant IDH1 vaccine in newly diagnosed glioma. Using immunoSEQ multiplex PCR, the repertoire was profiled, and TCRdb retains in-frame clones only, with some absent. Seen here are 30,000 to 45,000 clones, around 78% observed once, and the top ten hold 5.5%. For these TCRs, the target antigens are not known. The starting material was PBMCs, obtained from a glioma patient whose treatment included an IDH1 peptide vaccine. These receptors came from a man between 40 and 49 years old with glioma. Each CDR3 is given with its conserved first and last residue. The order of the fields is CDR3 DNA, CDR3 protein, D gene, J gene, clone size, V gene. D genes are given only for firm matches. For some rows the clone size is stated as once, few or many, or as a class when expanded; others skip it.

CDR3 DNA: TGCGCCAGCAGTGGACAGCATAATGAAAAACTGTTTTTT; CDR3 protein: CASSGQHNEKLFF; D gene: -; J gene: TRBJ1-4; clone size: -; V gene: TRBV10-2
CDR3 DNA: TGTGCCAGCAGTAAGAAAACCCCGGGACTAGCTACGAACACCGGGGAGCTGTTTTTT; CDR3 protein: CASSKKTPGLATNTGELFF; D gene: TRBD2; J gene: TRBJ2-2; clone size: few; V gene: TRBV2
CDR3 DNA: TGCGCCAGCAGCGGGGGAATGAACACTGAAGCTTTCTTT; CDR3 protein: CASSGGMNTEAFF; D gene: -; J gene: TRBJ1-1; clone size: few; V gene: TRBV5-1
CDR3 DNA: TGCGCCAGCAGCCAAGATGGCGGTTCAGCCCTCTTTCCCCTCCACTTT; CDR3 protein: CASSQDGGSALFPLHF; D gene: -; J gene: TRBJ1-6; clone size: few; V gene: TRBV4-1
CDR3 DNA: TGCGCCAGCAGCCAAGCCCCCTCCACGGCCTACGAGCAGTACTTC; CDR3 protein: CASSQAPSTAYEQYF; D gene: -; J gene: TRBJ2-7; clone size: -; V gene: TRBV4-1
CDR3 DNA: TGTGCCAGCAGTCACCGGGGGCGTAACTATGGCTACACCTTC; CDR3 protein: CASSHRGRNYGYTF; D gene: -; J gene: TRBJ1-2; clone size: -; V gene: TRBV6-5
CDR3 DNA: TGCGCCAGCAGCCATGACAGAACCTACGAGCAGTACTTC; CDR3 protein: CASSHDRTYEQYF; D gene: -; J gene: TRBJ2-7; clone size: -; V gene: TRBV5-1
CDR3 DNA: TGTGCCAGCAGCTTAAGGGAAGCGGGGGGCTCTAGGGTCGGGGAGCTGTTTTTT; CDR3 protein: CASSLREAGGSRVGELFF; D gene: TRBD2; J gene: TRBJ2-2; clone size: -; V gene: TRBV7-8
CDR3 DNA: TGTGCCAGCAGTTACTCGATAACGGGGAGCTACGAGCAGTACTTC; CDR3 protein: CASSYSITGSYEQYF; D gene: -; J gene: TRBJ2-7; clone size: -; V gene: TRBV6-5
CDR3 DNA: TGTGCCAGCTCACCACCCCTGAGCTCTGGGGCCAACGTCCTGACTTTC; CDR3 protein: CASSPPLSSGANVLTF; D gene: -; J gene: TRBJ2-6; clone size: few; V gene: TRBV18
CDR3 DNA: TGCAGCGTTGGGCAGGGTCACACCATATATTTT; CDR3 protein: CSVGQGHTIYF; D gene: -; J gene: TRBJ1-3; clone size: -; V gene: TRBV29-1
CDR3 DNA: TGTGCCATCAGTGGACAGGGGACTGGAGATACGCAGTATTTT; CDR3 protein: CAISGQGTGDTQYF; D gene: TRBD1; J gene: TRBJ2-3; clone size: -; V gene: TRBV10-3
CDR3 DNA: TGTGCCAGCAGCTTGTCTGGGCGCGAGACCCAGTACTTC; CDR3 protein: CASSLSGRETQYF; D gene: -; J gene: TRBJ2-5; clone size: -; V gene: TRBV5-6
CDR3 DNA: TGTGCCAGCAGGGACCCGACGGGGGGCCTGTTGAGCTACACCTTC; CDR3 protein: CASRDPTGGLLSYTF; D gene: -; J gene: TRBJ1-2; clone size: -; V gene: TRBV6-6
CDR3 DNA: TGTGCCAGCAGTAAACTAGCGGGGGTAAGAGATACGCAGTATTTT; CDR3 protein: CASSKLAGVRDTQYF; D gene: TRBD2; J gene: TRBJ2-3; clone size: -; V gene: TRBV6-5
CDR3 DNA: TGCGCCAGCAGCTTGAACCTCAACACTGAAGCTTTCTTT; CDR3 protein: CASSLNLNTEAFF; D gene: -; J gene: TRBJ1-1; clone size: -; V gene: TRBV5-1
CDR3 DNA: TGCGCCAGCAGCTTGAGGGGGGACACTGAAGCTTTCTTT; CDR3 protein: CASSLRGDTEAFF; D gene: -; J gene: TRBJ1-1; clone size: -; V gene: TRBV5-1
CDR3 DNA: TGTGCCAGCAGCCGATCCGGGACAGGGGGCACAGATACGCAGTATTTT; CDR3 protein: CASSRSGTGGTDTQYF; D gene: TRBD1; J gene: TRBJ2-3; clone size: -; V gene: TRBV9
CDR3 DNA: TGCGCCAGCAGCTTGGCCAGTCTAGCGGGCATCGGGGAGCTGTTTTTT; CDR3 protein: CASSLASLAGIGELFF; D gene: TRBD2; J gene: TRBJ2-2; clone size: -; V gene: TRBV5-1
CDR3 DNA: TGTGCCAGCAGCTTAGACGACCGCCCTAGGGGCTACACCTTC; CDR3 protein: CASSLDDRPRGYTF; D gene: -; J gene: TRBJ1-2; clone size: -; V gene: TRBV7-9